This TCR beta chain comes out of a study of graft-versus-host responses after intestinal transplantation. Of note for this clone: The antigen remains unidentified.

Profiled with immunoSEQ multiplex PCR; TCRdb holds only in-frame clones, not every one. The top ten clones hold 0.2% to 0.25% of a sample with roughly 120,000 clones, more than 80% of them seen once. Germline V gene data show CDR1 as SGHRS and CDR2 as YFSETQ. V lost 3 bases to trimming and J lost 1 base, with 7 bases between them. The CDR3 totals 14 residues. This sample comprised unstimulated CD4+ T cells sorted from spleen or lymph node cells, obtained before transplant. This clonotype was sampled from a human donor who was the organ donor for an intestinal transplant. The genes are TRBV5-1 and TRBJ2-2, with unresolved D. The CDR3 DNA is TGCGCCAGCAGCTATACGGGGAACACCGGGGAGCTGTTTTTT. Protein: CASSYTGNTGELFF.